The 26 T cell receptor beta chains reported below all come from one sample, sequenced in a study of T cell responses to AZD1222 COVID-19 vaccine. Data came from immunoSEQ multiplex PCR; TCRdb stores just in-frame clones and leaves some out. The repertoire includes 150,000 to 200,000 clones, around 93% of them detected once, and 1.1% to 1.5% sits in the top ten. The sample consisted of peripheral blood, taken on day 0 of AZD1222 vaccination. All receptors come from an adult in good health.

This sequence joins TRBV7-3 and TRBJ1-1, with TRBD1 identical over 8 bases. With V trimmed by 4 bases and J by 2 bases, 3 bases remained unmatched. The V gene's germline CDR1 is SGHTA and CDR2 FQGTGA. The CDR3 is made up of 14 amino acids. CDR3 residues: CASSSGQGNTEAFF. DNA for the CDR3: TGTGCCAGCAGCTCTGGACAGGGCAACACTGAAGCTTTCTTT.

This chain joins TRBV30 and TRBJ2-2; 8 nucleotides line up with TRBD1. There are 15 residues in the CDR3. V was pared by 1 base and J by 7 bases, with 8 bases of the junction left unmatched. Germline loops: CDR1 GTSNPN, CDR2 SVGIG (reference sequence). Here the CDR3 DNA reads TGTGCCTGGAGTGAACGGACAGGGTCGCTCGGGGAGCTGTTTTTT. It yields the protein CAWSERTGSLGELFF.

This rearrangement joins TRBV6-1 to TRBJ1-1; D is ambiguous. Deletions cut 2 bases from V and 2 bases from J, with 6 bases between. The CDR3 has 13 amino acids. From germline, CDR1 is MNHNS and CDR2 SASEGT. CDR3 region: CASSEKSNTEAFF. The DNA for the CDR3 is TGTGCCAGCAGTGAAAAATCAAACACTGAAGCTTTCTTT.

The chain has TRBV30 and TRBJ1-4, with no clear D. The V end was cut by 0 bases, the J end by 0 bases, with 8 bases between. The germline V gene has CDR1 GTSNPN and CDR2 SVGIG (reference sequence). This CDR3 comprises 15 residues. The CDR3: CAWSVQKATNEKLFF. CDR3 nucleotide sequence: TGTGCCTGGAGTGTACAGAAAGCAACTAATGAAAAACTGTTTTTT.

The chain uses TRBV11-1 and TRBJ1-1, with D tentatively TRBD1 (5 bases). This CDR3 has 12 residues. The germline gives CDR1 SGHAT, CDR2 FQDESV (reference sequence). The V end lost 2 bases, the J end lost 5 bases, and 6 bases lay between the germline ends. The CDR3 DNA follows: TGTGCCAGCAGCTTATCAGGGACTGAAGCTTTCTTT. Translated: CASSLSGTEAFF.

This clone came up once. This chain connects TRBV10-3 to TRBJ1-1, with D hard to call. The germline V and J ends were trimmed by 0 bases and 1 base, with 9 bases remaining between them. Germline lookup yields CDR1 ENHRY and CDR2 SYGVKD. The CDR3 covers 15 residues. CDR3 protein: CAISESALGNTEAFF. As DNA, the CDR3 is TGTGCCATCAGTGAGTCGGCGCTTGGGAACACTGAAGCTTTCTTT.

About this clone: The junction departs from germline at one end; a sequencing error may be responsible. CDR3 sequence (DNA): TGTGCCAGCACCTTAGGCCTGACTACGCACGAGCAGTACTTC. Residues: CASTLGLTTHEQYF. J is TRBJ2-7 and V is TRBV7-2, with a tentative D call TRBD2 (5 bases). This CDR3 contains 14 residues. Per the germline V gene, CDR1 is SGHTA and CDR2 is FQGNSA.

The rearrangement joins TRBV18 to TRBJ2-1; no clear D gene. The CDR3 length is 11 residues. The germline V gene encodes CDR1 KGHSH and CDR2 LQKENI. Trimming removed 2 bases at V and 8 bases at J, with 4 bases between. The CDR3 is CASSPADEQFF. CDR3 nucleotide sequence: TGTGCCAGCTCACCAGCGGATGAGCAGTTCTTC.

This clone was detected once. The chain combines TRBV19 with TRBJ1-1; D gene unclear. V was trimmed by 5 bases and J by 10 bases, leaving 17 bases between them. Germline CDR1 reads LNHDA; CDR2 reads SQIVND (reference sequence). The CDR3 length is 13 residues. In DNA, the CDR3 is TGTGCCAGTAGTGTCCAGGTTCGGGCCGGAGCTTTCTTT. Translating gives CASSVQVRAGAFF.

The CDR3 region is CASSRAAAYGYTF. DNA of the CDR3: TGTGCCAGCAGCAGGGCGGCCGCATATGGCTACACCTTC. The rearrangement joins TRBV28 to TRBJ1-2, with a tentative D call TRBD1 (5 bases). Per the germline V gene, CDR1 is MDHEN and CDR2 is SYDVKM. Trimming removed 6 bases from V and 5 bases from J, with 13 bases in between. The CDR3 spans 13 residues.

This chain connects TRBV5-4 to TRBJ2-4; TRBD2 agrees at 8 bases. The CDR3 has 19 residues. Looked up from germline, CDR1 is SGHNT and CDR2 is YYREEE (reference sequence). J was trimmed by 0 bases and V by 1 base; bases with no gene match: 12. CDR3 protein: CASSLRGGEDFLAKNIQYF. For the CDR3, the DNA is TGTGCCAGCAGCTTGCGGGGGGGAGAGGACTTTCTAGCCAAAAACATTCAGTACTTC.

The CDR3 loop reads CASGVAGPEQFF. The CDR3 DNA is TGTGCCAGCGGGGTAGCGGGCCCTGAGCAGTTCTTC. V and J are TRBV6-5 and TRBJ2-1, with TRBD2 identical over 7 bases. The CDR3 consists of 12 residues. Germline CDR1 and CDR2: MNHEY and SVGAGI. Germline trimming cut 8 bases from V and 9 bases from J; bases unmatched to any gene: 7.

As DNA, the CDR3 is TGTGCCAGCAGCGATGGGACAGAAAACATTCAGTACTTC. Translation: CASSDGTENIQYF. The genes are TRBV28 and TRBJ2-4; 7 bases are shared with TRBD1. Germline lookup yields CDR1 MDHEN and CDR2 SYDVKM. V dropped 6 bases and J dropped 5; count of bases not matched to a gene: 4. The CDR3 totals 13 residues.

The gene calls are TRBV28 and TRBJ1-1, with D unresolved. The V end lost 0 bases, the J end lost 4 bases, and 12 bases lay between the germline ends. The CDR3 has 15 residues. CDR1 and CDR2 from the germline V gene are MDHEN and SYDVKM. CDR3 region: CASSLWGSSGTEAFF. The CDR3 coding sequence is TGTGCCAGCAGTTTATGGGGGTCTTCAGGCACTGAAGCTTTCTTT.

The rearrangement uses TRBV4-1 and TRBJ1-1; D gene unclear. CDR3 length: 16 amino acids. Trimming took 1 base from V and 4 from J, leaving 16 bases between them. The germline gives CDR1 MGHRA, CDR2 YSYEKL. The CDR3, as DNA: TGCGCCAGCAGCCAAGTAAATCTCGGGTTCCTCACTGAAGCTTTCTTT. Translating it yields CASSQVNLGFLTEAFF.

The chain has TRBV7-2 and TRBJ1-6; a weak D match, TRBD1 (5 bases). Trimming removed 3 bases at V and 7 bases at J, with 13 bases between. The CDR3 covers 15 residues. Germline CDR1 and CDR2: SGHTA and FQGNSA. The CDR3, as DNA: TGTGCCAGCAGCTTGGTCGGGACGGAGAATTCACCCCTCCACTTT. Encoded protein: CASSLVGTENSPLHF.

V gene TRBV15 combines with J gene TRBJ1-1; possible D gene TRBD1, 5 bases. This CDR3 comprises 14 residues. Germline CDR1 and CDR2: LNHNV and YYDKDF (reference sequence). Trimming took off 3 bases at V and 3 bases at J, with 11 bases between the two ends. CDR3 nucleotides: TGTGCCACCAGCAGGGGCAGGGAAGACACTGAAGCTTTCTTT. Protein sequence: CATSRGREDTEAFF.

The chain carries TRBV18 and TRBJ2-5; D is possibly TRBD1 (6 bases). The CDR3 is 14 residues long. From germline, CDR1 is KGHSH and CDR2 LQKENI. Trimming pared 3 bases from V and 1 base from J, leaving 9 bases between. The CDR3 loop reads CASSPGTTQETQYF. The DNA for the CDR3 is TGTGCCAGCTCACCCGGGACAACCCAAGAGACCCAGTACTTC.

This chain joins TRBV3-1 (or the pseudogene TRBV3-2) and TRBJ2-1, with 12 bases lining up with TRBD2. This CDR3 has 17 amino acids. The V segment lost 4 bases and the J segment 8 bases; nucleotides outside the gene matches: 12. Per germline, CDR1 LGHDT and CDR2 YNNKEL (reference sequence). This CDR3 reads CASSPRGLAGSLDEQFF. Written as DNA, the CDR3 is TGTGCCAGCAGCCCTCGCGGACTAGCGGGAAGTCTCGATGAGCAGTTCTTC.

The chain combines TRBV29-1 with TRBJ1-2; no definite D call. This CDR3 has 12 amino acids. Germline loops: CDR1 SQVTM, CDR2 ANQGSEA. V dropped 4 bases and J dropped 2 bases, with 8 bases sitting between them. DNA for the CDR3: TGCAGCGTTGGGTCACACAACTATGGCTACACCTTC. Translated, it gives CSVGSHNYGYTF. Variable domain in full (rest from reference TRBV29-1 and TRBJ1-2): SAVISQKPSRDICQRGTSLTIQCQVDSQVTMMFWYRQQPGQSLTLIATANQGSEATYESGFVIDKFPISRPNLTFSTLTVSNMSPEDSSIYLCSVGSHNYGYTFGSGTRLTVV.

The chain has TRBV7-8 and TRBJ1-2, with 7 bases that match TRBD1. The CDR3 length is 13 residues. Germline trimming cut 1 base from V and 6 bases from J; bases unmatched to any gene: 2. Germline assignment: CDR1 SGHVS and CDR2 FQNEAQ. The CDR3 nucleotides read TGTGCCAGCAGCTTAGGAGGGGGCGATGGCTACACCTTC. The encoded protein is CASSLGGGDGYTF.

V and J are TRBV19 and TRBJ2-1; 10 bases are a match to TRBD1. V shed 3 bases and J 8 bases; nucleotides not matched to a gene: 7. The germline CDR1 and CDR2 sequences are LNHDA and SQIVND (reference sequence). The CDR3 has 15 amino acids. The CDR3 DNA is TGTGCCAGTAGTATTGGACAGGGGGGTTGGGATGAGCAGTTCTTC. This sequence encodes CASSIGQGGWDEQFF.

The rearrangement links TRBV7-9 to TRBJ2-5; 9 positions match TRBD2. This CDR3 spans 16 amino acids. J lost 1 base, V lost 0 bases, and 3 bases had no gene match. Germline V gene lookup returns CDR1 SEHNR and CDR2 FQNEAQ (reference sequence). Written as DNA, the CDR3 is TGTGCCAGCAGCTTAGCCCTAGCGGGACTCCAAGAGACCCAGTACTTC. Translating gives CASSLALAGLQETQYF.

The rearrangement uses TRBV11-2 and TRBJ2-5, with 10 positions matching TRBD2. Germline lookup yields CDR1 SGHAT and CDR2 FQNNGV. V lost 4 bases, J lost 1 base, and 6 bases stayed unmatched. The CDR3 covers 16 residues. CDR3 protein: CASSSGLAHFQETQYF. The CDR3 nucleotides are TGTGCCAGCAGCTCGGGACTAGCGCATTTCCAAGAGACCCAGTACTTC. Looking up the rest from reference TRBV11-2 and TRBJ2-5 gives the full variable domain: EAGVAQSPRYKIIEKRQSVAFWCNPISGHATLYWYQQILGQGPKLLIQFQNNGVVDDSQLPKDRFSAERLKGVDSTLKIQPAKLEDSAVYLCASSSGLAHFQETQYFGPGTRLLVL.

The gene calls are TRBV19 and TRBJ1-5; 8 bases are a match to TRBD1. Trimming took 7 bases from V and 4 from J; bases not matched to a gene: 12. Germline CDR1 LNHDA, CDR2 SQIVND (reference sequence). CDR3 length: 16 residues. The CDR3 region has the DNA TGTGCCAGTACCCCGGACAGGGCCCCTGGGAATCAGCCCCAGCATTTT. It translates to CASTPDRAPGNQPQHF. The full variable domain, completed using reference TRBV19 and TRBJ1-5, is DGGITQSPKYLFRKEGQNVTLSCEQNLNHDAMYWYRQDPGQGLRLIYYSQIVNDFQKGDIAEGYSVSREKKESFPLTVTSAQKNPTAFYLCASTPDRAPGNQPQHFGDGTRLSIL.

The V call is TRBV5-4, the J call TRBJ2-7, with 8 bases identical to TRBD2. The germline V gene encodes CDR1 SGHNT and CDR2 YYREEE (reference sequence). This CDR3 region has 15 residues. The ends lost 1 base at V and 0 bases at J; junction bases unmatched: 3. This CDR3 reads CASSLRSGGSYEQYF. In DNA, the CDR3 is TGTGCCAGCAGCTTGCGGAGCGGGGGCTCCTACGAGCAGTACTTC.